Below, one TCR beta chain is given with its context. The data belong to a study of OX40 agonist ivuxolimab in advanced cancers. The V gene lost 0 bases and the J gene lost 3 bases, with 13 bases spanning the gap. Germline V gene data show CDR1 as ENHRY and CDR2 as SYGVKD. This CDR3 is built from 16 residues. Assay: immunoSEQ multiplex PCR; the TCRdb copy retains only in-frame clones and omits some. The table includes some 78,000 clones, about 88% detected once. The specimen comprised CD4+ or CD8+ T cells sorted from blood, sampled in a trial of the OX40 agonist ivuxolimab. The TCR was taken from an adult with an advanced solid tumor such as melanoma, head and neck, liver or kidney cancer. V usage is TRBV10-3 and J usage is TRBJ2-3; a weak D match, TRBD1 (7 bases). This chain's CDR3 is CAISESAGGITDTQYF. CDR3 DNA: TGTGCCATCAGTGAGTCGGCAGGGGGGATTACAGATACGCAGTATTTT.